The source of this T cell receptor beta chain is a study of cytomegalovirus exposure and HLA in healthy donors listed by TCRdb under 2017. With respect to the entire study: An earlier analysis of several hundred of the donors reported 250 to 300 Gb of sequence data and roughly 110 million unique TCR beta sequences from roughly 200 million T cells. High-throughput TCR immunosequencing, statistical association of individual TCRs with disease status, and machine learning were combined to predict cytomegalovirus infection status. In an earlier analysis of 500 to 650 of the donors, high-throughput TCR beta sequencing was used to judge whether each TCR beta V gene segment behaved as functional or pseudogenic. Along with the 666-subject first cohort, a separate validation cohort of over a hundred different subjects was used. Donor age, sex, ethnicity and CMV serostatus were compiled together with the repertoire data. Across 398 genotyped donors of the cohort, an average of about 250,000 unique TCR beta nucleotide sequences per donor were sequenced, and roughly 20% of those sequences were non-productive. The later analysis used no new phenotypic data to find candidate immune exposures, relying instead on TCR beta sequences and their occurrence across donors. A later analysis re-analyzed previously published TCR beta repertoires from about 600 donors and added high-resolution HLA genotyping to study TCR occurrence patterns. Using immunosequencing, the study profiled T cell repertoires from 550 to 750 subjects and related those repertoires to cytomegalovirus serostatus. A later genetic analysis used genome-wide SNP genotypes for about 65% of the 666 donors, treating that subset as a discovery cohort. Of the approximately 400 genotyped donors, approximately 83% fell in the genetic ancestry cluster associated with self-reported Caucasian donors. Because of strong linkage in the cohort, five DR-DQ haplotypes were treated as single units for association and clustering. Class I and class II HLA loci were covered by the typing at four-digit resolution. About 280 gigabases of sequencing data and 91 million or so unique TCR sequences made up an early release that covered several hundred HLA-typed donors. Typing coverage differed by locus: A, B, C, DRB1 and DQB1 were typed in about 620-640 donors, DQA1 in 522, DPA1 in 600 to 610, and DPB1 in around 440. The study aimed to test whether cataloging public T cell receptors could reveal signatures of past pathogen exposure. Every repertoire in the discovery cohort had been generated on one and the same sequencing platform. Findings and caveats that apply to the study as a whole: The study listed 150 to 200 TCR beta chains as associated with cytomegalovirus. At a false discovery rate of 0.05, a later analysis linked around 15,000 TCR beta sequences to specific HLA alleles. In a later analysis, several top co-occurrence clusters were reported to appear linked to parvovirus B19, influenza, CMV and Epstein-Barr virus. The cohort was sequenced for TCR beta chains only, and without alpha or paired-chain data the features that could be detected were limited. The only immune exposure information available for the cohort was CMV serostatus. Some IMGT-functional V segments, including TRBV6-2 and TRBV6-3, could not be told apart with the 87-base-pair reads, so those segments were excluded. A further reported finding was that TCR beta sequences accurately predicted the HLA-A and HLA-B alleles for most subjects in the first cohort. Compared with the approximately 600-donor mean, donors in an Asian-associated ancestry cluster had fewer N-insertions in productive TCRs, according to a later genetic analysis. In an earlier analysis of about 600 of the donors, most TCR beta V segments appeared in productive rearrangements about 90% or about 30% of the time, broadly matching IMGT annotations. Most CMV-associated TCR beta chains appeared to be HLA-restricted in a later analysis, and the HLA associations seemed to be driven largely by CMV exposure. In a later analysis, HLA-associated TCR beta chains were found to be more clonally expanded and to have lower generation probabilities than equally common non-associated chains. The authors suggested that the approach could potentially be extended to other disease states and immunological phenotypes. When HLA alleles, especially DR and DQ, strongly co-occurred, TCR associations were difficult to assign to individual alleles. V-gene and J-gene trimming of TCR beta chains was associated with a missense DCLRE1C variant in a later genetic analysis, and the association was replicated in an independent cohort. Because HLA typing was missing for some donors at each locus, association tests included only the typed subset. Cytomegalovirus status was reported to be diagnosed by the classifier with high specificity and sensitivity in both the original and validation cohorts. Across donors, most TCR sequences were observed very rarely, whereas some public TCRs were present in many individuals. In a later analysis, the rate of TCR association differed among HLA loci, with DRB1 alleles having the most associated TCRs and HLA-C alleles having the fewest. A cluster of highly shared sequence variants was judged likely to represent a technical artifact of the sequencing pipeline. About 17 rarely observed V segments, including chromosome 9 orphons, were excluded from the earlier analysis of a few hundred of the donors because counts were too low. Sequencing depth was assumed to be roughly uniform across donors in the presence/absence analyses, though that assumption may not hold. In vitro tests confirmed that a few of the cytomegalovirus-associated TCR beta chains recognize cytomegalovirus antigens. Correlated functional status among segregating V segments might be attributable to linkage disequilibrium, but an unknown experimental factor could not be ruled out.

On this clone itself: What this receptor recognizes is not known. No base quality values were provided; no much bigger clone lies one nucleotide off.

Preparation of the library involved the immunoSEQ multiplex PCR assay. For the multiplex PCR, a mixture combining 60 forward primers for TCR Vbeta segments and 13 reverse primers for TCR Jbeta segments was used. A multiplex PCR assay on genomic DNA amplified the CDR3 region of rearranged TCR beta genes. On the Illumina HiSeq System, the amplified TCR beta libraries were sequenced as 87-base-pair reads. The published analysis was carried out like this. A later analysis tallied 75 million to 95 million unique TCR beta chains across the 666 repertoires, and 10 million to 11 million of those chains were shared by two or more donors. Raw reads were error-corrected and collapsed into unique sequences by a nearest-neighbor algorithm in which closely related sequences were merged to remove PCR and sequencing errors. Alignment of CDR3 sequences to IMGT reference sequences was used to assign V, D and J gene segments. For a sequence to be retained, a match of at least six nucleotides was required to both a V gene segment and a J gene segment. Rearrangements were classified as productive when the CDR3 lacked stop codons and remained in frame with V and J, and all other rearrangements were classified as non-productive. CDR3 was defined according to IMGT convention as the region running from the second conserved V-encoded cysteine to the conserved J-encoded phenylalanine. The earlier analysis of a few hundred of the donors excluded any sequence lacking an unambiguous match to a single V gene segment. In an earlier analysis of 450 to 700 of the donors, V segments were called functional above 56.7% productive rearrangements and were called segregating when the between-donor standard deviation exceeded 5%. A statistical classification framework was developed to diagnose cytomegalovirus status using the catalog of TCR beta chain sequences. A later analysis assigned V and J genes by comparing TCR nucleotide sequences with IMGT/GENE-DB human TR gene sequences. A later analysis assigned CDR3 sequences and most-parsimonious VDJ recombination scenarios with the TCRdist pipeline. In a later analysis, each TCR beta chain was defined by its CDR3 amino acid sequence together with its V-gene family, and reads lacking a unique V-gene family were excluded. In a later analysis, 500 to 650 highly shared, low-generation-probability nucleotide sequences were removed to address suspected cross-contamination and a sequencing artifact. A later analysis calculated a clonal expansion index for each public chain from normalized within-repertoire ranks of inferred template counts. Generation probabilities in a later analysis came from a VDJ recombination model fitted to out-of-frame rearrangements, and those results were checked against IGoR. In a later analysis, TCR-TCR, TCR-HLA and TCR-CMV co-occurrence was scored with hypergeometric tests, and a repertoire-size bias correction was applied to TCR pairs. False discovery rates were estimated in a later analysis by permuting HLA or CMV assignments 20 times. In a later analysis, co-occurring TCRs were grouped using DBSCAN, and TCRdist sequence similarity was added for clustering within HLA-allele-positive subsets. For co-occurrence clustering, repertoires with fewer than 30,000 or more than 120,000 public chains were excluded, along with several repertoires with anomalous nucleotide sharing. This is the immuneACCESS table as TCRdb keeps it, with only in-frame sequences that have V and J called. A part of the clones is gone; compared with another copy, unresolved V genes explain less than half, and the rest is unexplained. V, J and clone size are taken as reported in that table, and D and trimming were inferred from the DNA itself. This sample comprises some 140,000 clones, roughly four fifths of them detected only once. The ten largest clonotypes hold about 2% of the sample.

As encoded in the germline V gene, CDR1 is SGHTS while CDR2 is YDEGEE. V and J lose 1 base and 7 bases, and a span of 14 bases separates them. The CDR3 measures 14 amino acids from cysteine to phenylalanine. Solely the CDR3 DNA is kept, with 42 bases framed from the first base. The cohort was made up of approximately 670 healthy bone marrow donors. All cohort members were sampled while nominally healthy, although unrecorded immune exposures were likely present. The donor tested CMV seropositive, placing the donor among the 289 seropositive members of the cohort. Every donor gave a peripheral blood sample, and the peripheral blood mononuclear cells from that sample were used for TCR beta sequencing. The Qiagen DNeasy Blood Extraction Kit was used to extract genomic DNA from the blood cell samples.

Sequenced sample: PBMCs. This clonotype originated in a female donor in good health and CMV-seropositive. The V and J segments used are TRBV5-8 and TRBJ1-2; a tentative D match to TRBD1 spans 5 bases. The sequenced DNA: TGTGCCAGCAGCTTGTTTACAGCTCAGGGTGGCTACACCTTC. This gives the protein CASSLFTAQGGYTF.